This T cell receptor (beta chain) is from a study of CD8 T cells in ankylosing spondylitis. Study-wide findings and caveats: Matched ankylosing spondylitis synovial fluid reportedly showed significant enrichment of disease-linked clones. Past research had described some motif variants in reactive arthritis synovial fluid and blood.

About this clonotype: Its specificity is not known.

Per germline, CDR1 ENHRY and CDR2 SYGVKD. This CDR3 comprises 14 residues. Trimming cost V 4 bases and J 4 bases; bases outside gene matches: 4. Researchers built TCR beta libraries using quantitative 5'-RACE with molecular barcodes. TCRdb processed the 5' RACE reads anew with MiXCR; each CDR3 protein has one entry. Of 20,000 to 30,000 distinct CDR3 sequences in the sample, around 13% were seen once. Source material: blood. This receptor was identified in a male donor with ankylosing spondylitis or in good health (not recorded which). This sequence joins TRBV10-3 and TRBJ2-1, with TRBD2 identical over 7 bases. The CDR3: CAISAGGSYNEQFF. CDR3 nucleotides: TGTGCCATCAGTGCGGGAGGCAGTTACAATGAGCAGTTCTTC.